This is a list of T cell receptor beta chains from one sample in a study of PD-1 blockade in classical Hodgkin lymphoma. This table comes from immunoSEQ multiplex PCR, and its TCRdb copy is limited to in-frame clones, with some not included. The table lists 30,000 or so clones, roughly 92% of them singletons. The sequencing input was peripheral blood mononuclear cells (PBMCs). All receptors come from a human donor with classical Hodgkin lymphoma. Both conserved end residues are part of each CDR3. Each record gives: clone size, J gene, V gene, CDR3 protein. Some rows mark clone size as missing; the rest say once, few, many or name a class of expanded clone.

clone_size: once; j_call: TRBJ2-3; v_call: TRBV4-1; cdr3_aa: CASSQDLLAYGTDTQYF
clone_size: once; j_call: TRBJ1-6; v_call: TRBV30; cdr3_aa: CAASQVGVYSPLHF
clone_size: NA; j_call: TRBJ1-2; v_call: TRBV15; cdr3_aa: CATSRDRENYGYTF
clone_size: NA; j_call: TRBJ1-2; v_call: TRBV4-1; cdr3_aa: CASRGPKGAEANYGYTF
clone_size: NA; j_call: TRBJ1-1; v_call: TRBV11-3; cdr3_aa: CASSLDRNTEAFF
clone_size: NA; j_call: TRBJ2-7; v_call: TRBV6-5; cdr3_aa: CASRGGTYGEQYF
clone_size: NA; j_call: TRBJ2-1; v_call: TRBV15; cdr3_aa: CATSRDEGWSGRSSSYNEQFF
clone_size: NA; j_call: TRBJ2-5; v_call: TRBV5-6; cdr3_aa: CASSSDRQETQYF
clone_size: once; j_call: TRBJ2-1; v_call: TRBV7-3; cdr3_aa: CASSLEGVAGSYNEQFF
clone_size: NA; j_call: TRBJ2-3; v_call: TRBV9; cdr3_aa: CASSVRQGPLSTDTQYF
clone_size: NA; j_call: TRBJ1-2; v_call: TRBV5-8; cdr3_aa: CASSLERGTVHTF
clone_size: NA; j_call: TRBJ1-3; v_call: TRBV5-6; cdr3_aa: CASSLAYRQSGNTIYF
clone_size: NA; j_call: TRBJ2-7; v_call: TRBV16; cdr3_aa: CASSHRGGLAGSYEQYF
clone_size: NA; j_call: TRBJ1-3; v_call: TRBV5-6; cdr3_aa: CASSYQGYGNTIYF
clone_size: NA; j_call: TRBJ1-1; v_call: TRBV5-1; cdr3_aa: CASSFGLSNTEAFF